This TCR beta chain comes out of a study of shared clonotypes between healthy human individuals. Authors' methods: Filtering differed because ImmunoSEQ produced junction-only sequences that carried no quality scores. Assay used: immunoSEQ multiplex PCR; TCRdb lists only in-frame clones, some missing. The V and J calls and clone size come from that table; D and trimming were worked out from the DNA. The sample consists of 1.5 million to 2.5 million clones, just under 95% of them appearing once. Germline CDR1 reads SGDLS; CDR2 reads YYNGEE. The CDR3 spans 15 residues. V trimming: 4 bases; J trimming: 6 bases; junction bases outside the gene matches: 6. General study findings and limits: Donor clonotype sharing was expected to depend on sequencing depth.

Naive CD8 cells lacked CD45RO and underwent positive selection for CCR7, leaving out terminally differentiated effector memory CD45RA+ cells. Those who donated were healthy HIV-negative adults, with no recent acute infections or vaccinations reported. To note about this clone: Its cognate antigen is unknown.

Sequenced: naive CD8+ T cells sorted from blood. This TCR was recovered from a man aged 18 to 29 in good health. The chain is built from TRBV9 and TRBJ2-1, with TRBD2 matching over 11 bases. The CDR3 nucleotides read TGTGCCAGCAGCCTTTCCGGGACTAGCGGCAATGAGCAGTTCTTC. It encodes CASSLSGTSGNEQFF. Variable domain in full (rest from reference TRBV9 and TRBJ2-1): DSGVTQTPKHLITATGQRVTLRCSPRSGDLSVYWYQQSLDQGLQFLIQYYNGEERAKGNILERFSAQQFPDLHSELNLSSLELGDSALYFCASSLSGTSGNEQFFGPGTRLTVL.